What follows describes a single T cell receptor beta chain. V was clipped by 3 bases and J by 9 bases; unmatched bases: 7. The CDR3 contains 14 residues. Germline V gives CDR1 MNHEY, CDR2 SVGAGI. The method was immunoSEQ multiplex PCR; TCRdb's version includes in-frame clones alone and lacks a portion of them. The table has fewer than 300,000 clones, around 87% seen once. This specimen belongs to a study of blood T cell repertoires in COVID-19. The source is a woman between 40 and 50 years old who had recovered from COVID-19. Specimen: peripheral blood. J is TRBJ2-1 and V is TRBV6-5, with 8 bases that match TRBD2. This chain's CDR3 is CASSYIGGAFEQFF. The CDR3 nucleotides are TGTGCCAGCAGTTATATCGGGGGGGCGTTTGAGCAGTTCTTC.